The 2 T cell receptor beta chains in this list originate from one sample, sequenced in a study of CD8+CD57+ T cells in acquired aplastic anemia. Genomic DNA, the template, was used for profiling of the TCR beta VDJ and CDR3. In TCRdb, the reads were re-called with MiXCR into one record per CDR3 protein. The data hold 310,000 or so distinct CDR3 sequences, with roughly 59% observed a single time. Selection for sequencing was limited to patients who had shown CD8+CD57+ cell expansion by flow cytometry. Sequenced sample: sorted CD4+, CD8+, or CD8+CD57+ T cells (not recorded which) from PBMCs. The receptors were gathered from a human donor with aplastic anemia.

V and J are TRBV15 and TRBJ2-7; the D is unclear. Trimming removed 0 bases from V and 4 bases from J, with 28 bases in between. Germline V gene sequence: CDR1 LNHNV, CDR2 YYDKDF (reference sequence). This CDR3 spans 20 amino acids. The CDR3 is CATSRDLPIWPGSSLYEQYF. For the CDR3, the DNA is TGTGCCACCAGCAGAGATCTTCCAATATGGCCGGGTAGCAGCCTGTACGAGCAGTACTTC.

Regarding this clonotype: A junction boundary mismatches the germline segment, possibly from a read error. This chain joins TRBV6-1 and TRBJ2-2, with 11 positions matching TRBD1. Germline lookup yields CDR1 MNHNS and CDR2 SASEGT. CDR3 length equals 15 residues. The CDR3 spells CASGLGTGGTGELFF. Written as DNA, the CDR3 is TGCGCCAGCGGCTTAGGGACAGGGGGCACCGGGGAGCTGTTTTTT.